This entry lists 14 T cell receptor beta chains sequenced from one sample in a study of CD8+ T cells in alopecia areata. The sample's treatment: oral pan-JAK inhibitor, 5-10 mg twice daily. Following extraction, RNA underwent reverse transcription to cDNA, which served as the sequencing template. The protocol was immunoSEQ multiplex PCR, while the TCRdb copy is restricted to in-frame clones and leaves out a portion. This sample has 160,000 or so clones, with roughly 65% found just once. Sample: CD4+ T cells sorted from blood, taken at week 4, from a patient treated with tofacitinib. The receptor source for this set is a human donor with alopecia areata.

Only a few counts were recorded for this clone. The chain uses TRBV19 and TRBJ2-1, with D possibly TRBD2 on 5 matching bases. The V gene's germline CDR1 is LNHDA and CDR2 SQIVND (reference sequence). V dropped 11 bases and J dropped 8 bases, with 16 bases sitting between them. The CDR3 is 12 residues long. DNA for the CDR3: TGTGCCTCTTCGGAGGCTTGGGATGAGCAGTTCTTC. Protein sequence: CASSEAWDEQFF.

The chain joins TRBV2 to TRBJ1-2; D is unclear. There are 14 residues in the CDR3. Per germline, CDR1 SNHLY and CDR2 FYNNEI. The V end lost 2 bases, the J end lost 7 bases, and 14 bases lay between the germline ends. The CDR3 bases are TGTGCCAGCAGTGAAACACGGATTCGAGGTGGCTACACCTTC. Its translation: CASSETRIRGGYTF.

V usage is TRBV9 and J usage is TRBJ1-3; D ambiguous. The length of the CDR3 is 15 residues. The V end was cut by 0 bases, the J end by 4 bases, with 11 bases between. Germline values: CDR1 SGDLS, CDR2 YYNGEE. The CDR3 bases are TGTGCCAGCAGCGTAGTGGACGGGAAGGGAAACACCATATATTTT. Translating it yields CASSVVDGKGNTIYF.

The V and J genes are TRBV10-3 and TRBJ2-7; possibly TRBD1 for D (5 bases). The CDR3 is 12 amino acids. Trimming shortened V by 5 bases and J by 4 bases, and 9 bases separated the two germline ends. Looked up from germline, CDR1 is ENHRY and CDR2 is SYGVKD. The CDR3 nucleotides are TGTGCCATCAGTACAGACAGTTACGAGCAGTACTTC. Translated, it gives CAISTDSYEQYF.

The chain links TRBV29-1 to TRBJ2-3; 7 positions agree with TRBD1. Trimming at V came to 4 bases and at J to 3 bases, leaving 4 bases not matched to a gene. The CDR3 is 13 amino acids. CDR1 is SQVTM and CDR2 is ANQGSEA in the germline V gene. The DNA for the CDR3 is TGCAGCGTTGGACGGGGACAGACAGATACGCAGTATTTT. Protein: CSVGRGQTDTQYF.

The chain recombines TRBV7-2 with TRBJ2-7; D ambiguous. The V gene lost 4 bases and the J gene lost 0 bases, with 13 bases spanning the gap. The CDR3 has 15 amino acids. Germline V gene lookup returns CDR1 SGHTA and CDR2 FQGNSA. The CDR3 here is CASSSLGRNSYEQYF. CDR3 nucleotides: TGTGCCAGCAGCTCCCTCGGCCGGAACTCCTACGAGCAGTACTTC.

V and J are TRBV4-2 and TRBJ1-1, with no clear D. This CDR3 contains 14 residues. The V gene lost 4 bases and the J gene lost 1 base, with 10 bases spanning the gap. The germline V gene has CDR1 LGHNA and CDR2 YNFKEQ. CDR3 residues: CASSLPGRNTEAFF. DNA for the CDR3: TGTGCCAGCAGCCTACCCGGGAGGAACACTGAAGCTTTCTTT.

The sample holds a few counts of this clone. The chain recombines TRBV10-1 with TRBJ1-2, with 8 bases that match TRBD1. The CDR3 has 13 residues. CDR1 WNHNN and CDR2 SYGVQD come from the germline V gene (reference sequence). The CDR3 loop is CEPDREVNGGYTF. The CDR3 DNA is TGCGAACCGGACAGGGAGGTTAACGGTGGCTACACCTTC.

Note on this clone: The same CDR3 is also encoded by other DNA sequences in this sample. The chain employs TRBV29-1 and TRBJ2-5; TRBD1 aligns across 8 bases. The V gene end was trimmed by 5 bases and the J gene end by 2 bases; junction bases not matched to a gene: 1. The CDR3 length is 12 residues. Germline loops: CDR1 SQVTM, CDR2 ANQGSEA. The CDR3 bases are TGCAGCGTTCGACAGGGGCAAGAGACCCAGTACTTC. Its translation is CSVRQGQETQYF.

The rearrangement uses TRBV7-2 and TRBJ2-1, with 9 bases aligning to TRBD1. The trim removed 0 bases at V and 5 bases at J, leaving 2 bases unmatched. This CDR3 spans 15 amino acids. In germline, CDR1 is SGHTA, CDR2 FQGNSA. The CDR3 DNA sequence: TGTGCCAGCAGCTTAGCGGGACAGGGTGACAATGAGCAGTTCTTC. Its protein is CASSLAGQGDNEQFF.

This sequence joins TRBV29-1 and TRBJ2-7; D is undetermined. CDR3 length: 10 residues. Trimming cost V 2 bases and J 4 bases, with 3 bases left between them. CDR1 and CDR2 (germline): SQVTM, ANQGSEA. In DNA, the CDR3 is TGCAGCGTTGAACAGTACGAGCAGTACTTC. Translated, it gives CSVEQYEQYF.

The gene calls are TRBV29-1 and TRBJ2-1, with D unclear. The length of the CDR3 is 11 residues. Germline V gives CDR1 SQVTM, CDR2 ANQGSEA. Here the CDR3 reads CSYSSYNEQFF. DNA of the CDR3: TGCAGTTACAGCTCCTACAATGAGCAGTTCTTC.

The chain links TRBV11-1 to TRBJ2-2; 7 bases fit TRBD1. Germline V gives CDR1 SGHAT, CDR2 FQDESV (reference sequence). With 3 bases clipped from V and 7 bases from J, the junction kept 5 bases outside the gene matches. The CDR3 is 14 amino acids. The DNA for the CDR3 is TGTGCCAGCAGCTTTGACAGGGTGTTCGGGGAGCTGTTTTTT. It specifies CASSFDRVFGELFF.

The chain employs TRBV29-1 and TRBJ2-1; the match to TRBD2 covers 10 bases. Unmatched junction bases numbered 7, after V lost 3 bases and J lost 2 bases. The CDR3 contains 16 residues. Per germline, CDR1 SQVTM and CDR2 ANQGSEA. The CDR3 nucleotides are TGCAGCGTTGAGGGTAGCGGGGGGTTGGCCTACAATGAGCAGTTCTTC. Protein product: CSVEGSGGLAYNEQFF.